This entry is about one T cell receptor (beta chain). Its antigen is not identified. V was cut by 0 bases and J by 10 bases, with 13 bases left in between. The V gene's germline CDR1 is DFQATT and CDR2 SNEGSKA (reference sequence). CDR3 length: 13 amino acids. Use was made of 1 million CD4+ or CD8+ T cells in sorted libraries. These data come from a study of neurological immune-mediated disorders. The authors made cDNA by 5'RACE with 10-nucleotide random UMIs. One entry per CDR3 protein, called by TCRdb with MiXCR from the 5' RACE reads. This table holds 20,000 to 25,000 distinct CDR3 sequences, around 6.2% found once. Study-wide findings and caveats: HTLV-1-associated myelopathy had the most TCR clonal expansion, while multiple sclerosis had the least, a level that fell below healthy controls.

The sample consisted of CD8+ T cells from blood. The source of this sequence is a man between 18 and 35 years old in good health. The J gene is TRBJ2-1, the V gene TRBV20-1, with D unclear. This chain's CDR3 is CSARDSSTPEQFF. CDR3 in DNA: TGCAGTGCTAGAGACTCTTCTACACCCGAGCAGTTCTTC.